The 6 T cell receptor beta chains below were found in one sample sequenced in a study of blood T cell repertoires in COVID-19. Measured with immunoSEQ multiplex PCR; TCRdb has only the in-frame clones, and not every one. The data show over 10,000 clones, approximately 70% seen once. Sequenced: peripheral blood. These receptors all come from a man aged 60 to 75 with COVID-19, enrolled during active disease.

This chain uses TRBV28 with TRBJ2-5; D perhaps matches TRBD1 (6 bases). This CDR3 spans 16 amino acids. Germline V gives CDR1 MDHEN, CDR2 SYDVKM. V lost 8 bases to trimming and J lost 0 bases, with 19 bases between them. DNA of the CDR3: TGTGCCAGCTCCCTGGGCAGGGGCGTGTACCAAGAGACCCAGTACTTC. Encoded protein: CASSLGRGVYQETQYF.

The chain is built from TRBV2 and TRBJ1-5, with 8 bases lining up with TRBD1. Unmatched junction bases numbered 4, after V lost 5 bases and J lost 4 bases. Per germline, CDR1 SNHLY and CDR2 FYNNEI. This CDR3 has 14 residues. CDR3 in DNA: TGTGCCAGCAGTAATGGACAGGGAAATCAGCCCCAGCATTTT. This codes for CASSNGQGNQPQHF.

DNA for the CDR3: TGTGCCAGCAGTTACTCGACCCCCAGCGATCGAGATACGCAGTATTTT. Its translation: CASSYSTPSDRDTQYF. The chain carries TRBV6-5 and TRBJ2-3, with D uncertain. The CDR3 covers 16 residues. CDR1 is MNHEY and CDR2 is SVGAGI in the germline V gene. V lost 0 bases and J 5 bases, leaving 15 bases between the germline ends.

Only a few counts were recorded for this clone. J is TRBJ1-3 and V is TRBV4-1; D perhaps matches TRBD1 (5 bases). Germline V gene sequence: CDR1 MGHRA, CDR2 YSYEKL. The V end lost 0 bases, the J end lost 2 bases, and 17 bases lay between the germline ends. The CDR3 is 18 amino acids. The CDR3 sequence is CASSQDQPQGSAGNTIYF. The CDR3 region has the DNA TGCGCCAGCAGCCAAGATCAACCCCAGGGATCGGCTGGAAACACCATATATTTT.

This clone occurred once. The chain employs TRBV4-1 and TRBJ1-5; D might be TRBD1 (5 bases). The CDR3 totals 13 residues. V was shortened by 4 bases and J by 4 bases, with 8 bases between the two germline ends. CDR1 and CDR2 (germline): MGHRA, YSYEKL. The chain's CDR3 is CASSPTVNQPQHF. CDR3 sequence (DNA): TGCGCCAGCAGCCCGACAGTTAATCAGCCCCAGCATTTT.

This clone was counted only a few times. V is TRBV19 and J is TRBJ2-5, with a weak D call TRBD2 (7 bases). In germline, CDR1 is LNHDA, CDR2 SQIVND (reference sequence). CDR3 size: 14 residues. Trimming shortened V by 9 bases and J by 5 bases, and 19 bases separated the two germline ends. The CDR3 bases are TGTGCCAGCTCCAAACTGGAGGGGGGGGAGACCCAGTACTTC. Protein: CASSKLEGGETQYF. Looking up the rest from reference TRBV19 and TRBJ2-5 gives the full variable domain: DGGITQSPKYLFRKEGQNVTLSCEQNLNHDAMYWYRQDPGQGLRLIYYSQIVNDFQKGDIAEGYSVSREKKESFPLTVTSAQKNPTAFYLCASSKLEGGETQYFGPGTRLLVL.